This T cell receptor (beta chain) was identified during a study of regulatory T cells in long-lasting Graves disease. This sample's time point: newly diagnosed GD, antithyroid drugs for less than 3 months. After RNA was extracted from PBMCs, the TCR library was made from it. This clonotype was seen at least ten times. Arm-PCR of CDR3 regions and iRepertoire HTBI primers were used to build TCR beta libraries. MiXCR, run by TCRdb on the multiplex PCR reads, gives a single entry per CDR3 protein. The data hold some 560,000 distinct CDR3 sequences, with approximately 16% observed a single time. The V end was cut by 9 bases, the J end by 2 bases, with 15 bases between. This CDR3 is 14 amino acids long. CDR1 SNHLY and CDR2 FYNNEI come from the germline V gene. These records were also assigned to another study, of T cells in Graves' hyperthyroidism and ophthalmopathy.

The source material was peripheral blood mononuclear cells (PBMCs), sampled at new diagnosis, from a patient treated with antithyroid drugs. The receptor was isolated from a woman aged 35-65 years with Graves disease. This chain uses TRBV2 with TRBJ2-3; D might be TRBD2 (6 bases). This CDR3 is CASHRDWATDTQYF. The CDR3 DNA is TGTGCCAGTCACCGGGACTGGGCCACAGATACGCAGTATTTT.